Below, one TCR beta chain is given with its context. The ends were cut back, 7 bases at V and 6 bases at J, with 18 bases in the middle. The CDR3 length is 14 residues. CDR1 and CDR2 (germline): SEHNR, FQNEAQ (reference sequence). The data originate from a study of shared clonotypes between healthy human individuals. Sequencing used immunoSEQ multiplex PCR; TCRdb keeps in-frame clones, though not all of them. The sample lists about 980,000 clones; 60% to 85% were seen once. This chain uses TRBV7-9 with TRBJ1-2; tentatively, D is TRBD1 (5 bases). This TCR was sampled from a man between 18 and 29 years old in good health. The sample taken for sequencing was memory CD4+ T cells sorted from blood. Subset here: CD45RA-negative fraction. The CDR3 coding sequence is TGTGCCAGCACCCCAATGGAAGGGGCGAATGGCTACACCTTC. This sequence encodes CASTPMEGANGYTF.